The 21 T cell receptor beta chains reported below all come from one sample, sequenced in a study of T cell responses to AZD1222 COVID-19 vaccine. Clones were read by immunoSEQ multiplex PCR, and TCRdb kept only the in-frame ones, dropping some. The table lists 95,000 to 100,000 clones, about nine tenths of them singletons. Sequences were derived from peripheral blood, sampled on day 0 of AZD1222 vaccination. All receptors derive from an adult in good health.

The chain joins TRBV4-1 to TRBJ2-1; TRBD1 aligns across 9 bases. The CDR3 spans 15 residues. V dropped 2 bases and J dropped 6; count of bases not matched to a gene: 5. The germline CDR1 and CDR2 sequences are MGHRA and YSYEKL. CDR3 protein: CASSQYRTGANEQFF. Here the CDR3 DNA reads TGCGCCAGCAGCCAATACAGGACAGGGGCCAATGAGCAGTTCTTC.

The V and J genes are TRBV28 and TRBJ2-6; no definite D call. The CDR3 loop spans 14 amino acids. Per germline, CDR1 MDHEN and CDR2 SYDVKM. The V gene lost 4 bases and the J gene lost 2 bases, with 6 bases spanning the gap. Here the CDR3 reads CASSSAPGANVLTF. The DNA for the CDR3 is TGTGCCAGCAGTTCAGCCCCTGGGGCCAACGTCCTGACTTTC.

The chain links TRBV19 to TRBJ1-5; D possibly corresponds to TRBD1 (6 bases). The CDR3 is 14 amino acids. V shed 8 bases and J shed 0 bases, with 11 bases lying between them. The V gene's germline CDR1 is LNHDA and CDR2 SQIVND (reference sequence). The CDR3 region is CASGGPYSNQPQHF. Here the CDR3 DNA reads TGTGCCAGTGGGGGGCCATATAGCAATCAGCCCCAGCATTTT.

V and J are TRBV7-3 and TRBJ1-1; TRBD1 is a possible D gene (5 bases). The length of the CDR3 is 13 residues. CDR1 is SGHTA and CDR2 is FQGTGA in the germline V gene. V was pared by 6 bases and J by 6 bases, with 14 bases between. The CDR3 reads CASSGDPGAEAFF. CDR3 nucleotides: TGTGCCAGCAGTGGGGACCCGGGCGCTGAAGCTTTCTTT.

This chain's CDR3 is CSVARGAEKLFF. CDR3 DNA sequence: TGCAGCGTTGCCAGGGGCGCGGAGAAACTGTTTTTT. This chain links TRBV29-1 with TRBJ1-4; D may be TRBD1 (6 bases). Deletions cut 4 bases from V and 11 bases from J, with 14 bases between. This CDR3 comprises 12 residues. The germline V gene has CDR1 SQVTM and CDR2 ANQGSEA.

The chain couples TRBV29-1 to TRBJ2-5; no definite D call. This CDR3 is built from 14 residues. The ends were cut back, 7 bases at V and 5 bases at J, with 20 bases in the middle. The germline gives CDR1 SQVTM, CDR2 ANQGSEA. The CDR3 spells CSAGRPGPWETQYF. As DNA, the CDR3 is TGCAGCGCAGGACGGCCCGGCCCTTGGGAGACCCAGTACTTC.

The chain links TRBV5-1 to TRBJ1-4; 7 bases align to TRBD1. J was trimmed by 7 bases and V by 4 bases; bases with no gene match: 7. The germline V gene encodes CDR1 SGHRS and CDR2 YFSETQ. There are 14 residues in the CDR3. CDR3 bases: TGCGCCAGCAGCCCAGGGGGTAATAGTGAAAAACTGTTTTTT. Translating gives CASSPGGNSEKLFF. The entire variable domain, with the rest obtained from reference TRBV5-1 and TRBJ1-4, is as follows: KAGVTQTPRYLIKTRGQQVTLSCSPISGHRSVSWYQQTPGQGLQFLFEYFSETQRNKGNFPGRFSGRQFSNSRSEMNVSTLELGDSALYLCASSPGGNSEKLFFGSGTQLSVL.

This clone was seen just once. The rearrangement joins TRBV2 to TRBJ2-3; D not resolved. Germline V lookup: CDR1 SNHLY, CDR2 FYNNEI. The CDR3 extends over 11 amino acids. V was clipped by 5 bases and J by 6 bases, with 6 bases between them. CDR3 residues: CASSRVDTQYF. CDR3 nucleotides: TGTGCCAGCAGTCGGGTGGATACGCAGTATTTT.

The chain joins TRBV7-2 to TRBJ2-2; maybe TRBD2 (6 bases). CDR1 SGHTA and CDR2 FQGNSA come from the germline V gene. The V gene lost 6 bases and the J gene lost 2 bases, with 13 bases spanning the gap. The CDR3 spans 15 residues. CDR3 loop: CASSSGTLNTGELFF. DNA for the CDR3: TGTGCCAGCAGTTCCGGGACTCTAAACACCGGGGAGCTGTTTTTT.

V is TRBV11-2 and J is TRBJ2-2, with D uncertain. In germline, CDR1 is SGHAT, CDR2 FQNNGV. There are 13 residues in the CDR3. V lost 5 bases and J lost 4, with 8 bases in between. The CDR3 bases are TGTGCCAGCAGCCCCCGTTCCACCGGGGAGCTGTTTTTT. Its protein product is CASSPRSTGELFF.

The chain uses TRBV11-1 and TRBJ1-5; D is perhaps TRBD1 (6 bases). V was pared by 2 bases and J by 4 bases, with 12 bases between. CDR1 is SGHAT and CDR2 is FQDESV in the germline V gene (reference sequence). The CDR3 has 15 amino acids. The CDR3 region has the DNA TGTGCCAGCAGCTTATCAGGGGCCGATAATCAGCCCCAGCATTTT. Its translation: CASSLSGADNQPQHF. The variable domain in full, completed from reference TRBV11-1 and TRBJ1-5, reads EAEVAQSPRYKITEKSQAVAFWCDPISGHATLYWYRQILGQGPELLVQFQDESVVDDSQLPKDRFSAERLKGVDSTLKIQPAELGDSAMYLCASSLSGADNQPQHFGDGTRLSIL.

The chain carries TRBV6-1 and TRBJ1-6, with unresolved D. The V and J ends lost 1 base and 9 bases respectively, with 10 bases between them. Germline CDR1 reads MNHNS; CDR2 reads SASEGT. The CDR3 loop spans 14 amino acids. CDR3 loop: CASSEVGLASPLHF. CDR3 DNA sequence: TGTGCCAGCAGTGAAGTAGGGCTCGCTTCACCCCTCCACTTT.

This clone was detected only once. This rearrangement joins TRBV2 to TRBJ2-7, with 11 positions matching TRBD2. Germline loops: CDR1 SNHLY, CDR2 FYNNEI. With V trimmed by 6 bases and J by 0 bases, 4 bases remained unmatched. The CDR3 runs to 15 residues. Here the CDR3 DNA reads TGTGCCAGCAGCCTCGGACTAGCGGGCTCCTACGAGCAGTACTTC. It yields the protein CASSLGLAGSYEQYF.

The J gene is TRBJ2-3, the V gene TRBV11-2; D is perhaps TRBD2 (6 bases). Trimming removed 6 bases from V and 6 bases from J, with 13 bases in between. The CDR3 consists of 13 residues. The germline gives CDR1 SGHAT, CDR2 FQNNGV. The DNA of the CDR3 is TGTGCCAGCAGATTGGGGGGTTCGGATACGCAGTATTTT. Protein sequence: CASRLGGSDTQYF. The full variable domain, with the rest looked up from reference TRBV11-2 and TRBJ2-3, is EAGVAQSPRYKIIEKRQSVAFWCNPISGHATLYWYQQILGQGPKLLIQFQNNGVVDDSQLPKDRFSAERLKGVDSTLKIQPAKLEDSAVYLCASRLGGSDTQYFGPGTRLTVL.

The rearrangement links TRBV28 to TRBJ2-4, with 9 positions matching TRBD2. Germline CDR1 and CDR2: MDHEN and SYDVKM. The V segment lost 6 bases and the J segment 2 bases; nucleotides outside the gene matches: 11. The CDR3 length is 17 residues. The CDR3 region is CASRLGLAGSSKNIQYF. As DNA, the CDR3 is TGTGCCAGCAGGCTCGGGCTAGCGGGGTCGTCCAAAAACATTCAGTACTTC.

The V gene is TRBV4-2, the J gene TRBJ2-5; TRBD2 aligns across 10 bases. CDR3 length: 15 residues. V gave up 4 bases and J gave up 4 bases; unmatched junction bases: 6. The germline V gene has CDR1 LGHNA and CDR2 YNFKEQ. CDR3: CASSRSGGARETQYF. Written as DNA, the CDR3 is TGTGCCAGCAGCCGGAGCGGGGGGGCTCGAGAGACCCAGTACTTC.

This clone was seen just once. The V call is TRBV5-1, the J call TRBJ1-6, with unresolved D. V was pared by 4 bases and J by 4 bases, with 9 bases between. CDR3 length: 14 residues. Germline CDR1 and CDR2: SGHRS and YFSETQ. The CDR3 bases are TGCGCCAGCAGCGTACAGCTATATAATTCACCCCTCCACTTT. This encodes CASSVQLYNSPLHF.

The chain recombines TRBV6-5 with TRBJ2-7; tentatively, D is TRBD1 (6 bases). CDR1 MNHEY and CDR2 SVGAGI come from the germline V gene. The CDR3 has 10 residues. The CDR3: CESRGYEQYF. The CDR3 nucleotides are TGTGAATCCAGGGGCTACGAGCAGTACTTC.

The chain is built from TRBV7-2 and TRBJ2-1; D tentatively fits TRBD1 or TRBD2 (5 bases each). With 0 bases removed from V and 0 bases from J, the gap between germline ends came to 6 bases. This CDR3 region has 15 residues. In germline, CDR1 is SGHTA, CDR2 FQGNSA. The CDR3 sequence: CASSLAGVSYNEQFF. CDR3 DNA sequence: TGTGCCAGCAGCTTAGCGGGGGTCTCCTACAATGAGCAGTTCTTC. Drawing the rest from reference TRBV7-2 and TRBJ2-1, the complete variable domain is GAGVSQSPSNKVTEKGKDVELRCDPISGHTALYWYRQSLGQGLEFLIYFQGNSAPDKSGLPSDRFSAERTGGSVSTLTIQRTQQEDSAVYLCASSLAGVSYNEQFFGPGTRLTVL.

V usage is TRBV27 and J usage is TRBJ2-4; 7 positions agree with TRBD1. The CDR3 is 14 amino acids. Per the germline V gene, CDR1 is MNHEY and CDR2 is SMNVEV (reference sequence). V gave up 9 bases and J gave up 4 bases; unmatched junction bases: 9. CDR3 bases: TGTGCCAGTTCCCCTTGGGACAGAAAAAACATTCAGTACTTC. Translation: CASSPWDRKNIQYF.

The CDR3 reads CATSDLQVTNEQFF. In DNA form, the CDR3 reads TGTGCCACCAGTGACCTCCAGGTTACCAATGAGCAGTTCTTC. The V call is TRBV24-1, the J call TRBJ2-1, with no clear D. CDR3 length equals 14 residues. Germline assignment: CDR1 KGHDR and CDR2 SFDVKD. V lost 4 bases and J 6 bases, leaving 12 bases between the germline ends.